This T cell receptor (beta chain) is drawn from a study of T cells expressing NK-cell markers. Across the whole study: The study drew TCR beta repertoires from sorted CD3+CD56+NKG2C+, CD3+CD56+NKG2C- and CD3+CD56-NKG2C+ T cells.

TCRdb reprocessed the 5' RACE reads, keeping one entry per CDR3 protein, no DNA. The table lists hundreds of thousands of distinct CDR3 sequences. Per germline, CDR1 MGHRA and CDR2 YSYEKL. The CDR3 consists of 15 residues. What was sequenced was blood T cells: a sorted CD56 or NKG2C T cell subset, CD4+ or CD8+ T cells, or bulk PBMC T cells (not recorded which). V usage is TRBV4-1 and J usage is TRBJ2-1; TCRdb's assignment of TRBD1 cannot be checked, as there is no DNA. The source is a man younger than 30 in good health. CDR3 residues: CASRQTAGLSHEQFF.